One and the same sample provided the 29 T cell receptor beta chains below, sequenced in a study of cytomegalovirus exposure and HLA in healthy donors. TCRdb keeps only in-frame clones here, not all; method: immunoSEQ multiplex PCR. The table records about 360,000 clones, roughly 90% of them present only once. The sample taken for sequencing was PBMCs. All receptors come from a woman aged 18-29 years in good health and CMV-seronegative.

The chain joins TRBV9 to TRBJ2-7; weak D call: TRBD1 (5 bases). The CDR3 spans 16 residues. With 4 bases removed from V and 5 bases from J, the gap between germline ends came to 22 bases. Germline V gene sequence: CDR1 SGDLS, CDR2 YYNGEE. CDR3 sequence: CASSPHSPRQGNEQYF. CDR3 DNA: TGTGCCAGCAGCCCACATAGCCCCCGGCAGGGCAACGAGCAGTACTTC.

The rearrangement uses TRBV10-1 and TRBJ2-3, with 12 bases lining up with TRBD2. Germline V CDR1 and CDR2: WNHNN, SYGVQD (reference sequence). This CDR3 has 16 residues. Losses at the gene ends were 3 bases for V and 4 bases for J; bases not matched to a gene: 5. The CDR3 DNA reads as TGCGCCAGCAGTGAAACTAGCGGGGGGATCGCAGATACGCAGTATTTT. Translating it yields CASSETSGGIADTQYF.

This sequence joins TRBV4-1 and TRBJ2-2; TRBD2 might be the D (5 bases). The CDR3 consists of 15 residues. Trimming cost V 1 base and J 6 bases, with 12 bases left between them. The germline V gene has CDR1 MGHRA and CDR2 YSYEKL. CDR3 sequence: CASSQGLATPGELFF. The DNA of the CDR3 is TGCGCCAGCAGCCAAGGCTTAGCGACGCCCGGGGAGCTGTTTTTT.

The chain has TRBV29-1 and TRBJ2-1; 8 nucleotides align to TRBD2. Germline V lookup: CDR1 SQVTM, CDR2 ANQGSEA. J lost 2 bases, V lost 5 bases, and 8 bases had no gene match. The CDR3 runs 15 residues. The CDR3 bases are TGCAGCGTTTCACCCGCGGGGGGCGCCTACAATGAGCAGTTCTTC. Translating it yields CSVSPAGGAYNEQFF.

V and J are TRBV27 and TRBJ1-2, with 7 bases identical to TRBD1. The junction had 11 bases not matched to a gene; V was cut back by 3 bases and J by 4 bases. CDR1 MNHEY and CDR2 SMNVEV come from the germline V gene (reference sequence). The CDR3 totals 16 residues. The CDR3 region is CASSFRTVDRAYGYTF. The CDR3 nucleotides are TGTGCCAGCAGTTTCCGGACTGTTGACAGGGCCTATGGCTACACCTTC.

This chain connects TRBV5-1 to TRBJ2-7, with D maybe TRBD2 (6 bases). The CDR3 contains 15 residues. Germline CDR1 reads SGHRS; CDR2 reads YFSETQ. The V and J ends lost 3 bases and 0 bases respectively, with 13 bases between them. The CDR3 loop reads CASSYTPGASYEQYF. The CDR3 DNA reads TGCGCCAGCAGCTATACACCGGGAGCCTCCTACGAGCAGTACTTC.

The V call is TRBV5-1, the J call TRBJ2-1, with TRBD2 matching over 10 bases. After removal of 0 bases from V and 3 bases from J, the junction contained 6 bases not matched to a gene. The CDR3 length is 17 residues. CDR1 is SGHRS, CDR2 YFSETQ, per germline. The CDR3 nucleotides are TGCGCCAGCAGCTTGGCCCCTAGCGGGGGCCTCTACAATGAGCAGTTCTTC. It is translated as CASSLAPSGGLYNEQFF.

The CDR3 loop is CASLSGRAYNEQFF. As DNA, the CDR3 is TGTGCCAGCCTAAGCGGGAGGGCCTACAATGAGCAGTTCTTC. This sequence joins TRBV27 and TRBJ2-1, with TRBD2 matching over 10 bases. The V and J ends lost 8 bases and 2 bases, in that order; junction bases with no gene match: 3. Germline CDR1 MNHEY, CDR2 SMNVEV (reference sequence). The length of the CDR3 is 14 residues.

V and J are TRBV29-1 and TRBJ2-1, with 7 positions matching TRBD2. The length of the CDR3 is 11 residues. V lost 2 bases and J lost 8; bases outside the gene matches: 0. Germline CDR1 is SQVTM and CDR2 is ANQGSEA. Here the CDR3 reads CSVEREDEQFF. Here the CDR3 DNA reads TGCAGCGTTGAACGGGAGGATGAGCAGTTCTTC.

V is TRBV27 and J is TRBJ2-7; TRBD1 matches at 8 bases. The CDR3 extends over 14 amino acids. Germline assignment: CDR1 MNHEY and CDR2 SMNVEV (reference sequence). With 5 bases clipped from V and 3 bases from J, the junction kept 6 bases outside the gene matches. The CDR3 here is CASSPGQGGYEQYF. CDR3 sequence (DNA): TGTGCCAGCAGTCCCGGACAGGGCGGCTACGAGCAGTACTTC.

This clone appeared once. The gene calls are TRBV5-1 and TRBJ2-7, with D perhaps matching TRBD1 (6 bases). Trimming took off 3 bases at V and 6 bases at J, with 10 bases between the two ends. Germline V gene sequence: CDR1 SGHRS, CDR2 YFSETQ. The CDR3 is made up of 12 amino acids. The CDR3 sequence: CASSSTGSEQYF. The DNA of the CDR3 is TGCGCCAGCAGCTCTACAGGGAGCGAGCAGTACTTC.

This chain connects TRBV7-8 to TRBJ2-1, with 11 bases matching TRBD2. V lost 5 bases to trimming and J lost 12 bases; unmatched junction nucleotides: 15. This CDR3 comprises 16 residues. CDR1 and CDR2 from the germline V gene are SGHVS and FQNEAQ. CDR3 sequence (DNA): TGTGCCAGCAGCCCCGTAATAGCGGGAGGGCCAGGGGTGCAGTTCTTC. Translating gives CASSPVIAGGPGVQFF. Supplemented by reference TRBV7-8 and TRBJ2-1, the full variable domain reads GAGVSQSPRYKVAKRGQDVALRCDPISGHVSLFWYQQALGQGPEFLTYFQNEAQLDKSGLPSDRFFAERPEGSVSTLKIQRTQQEDSAVYLCASSPVIAGGPGVQFFGPGTRLTVL.

In its sample, this clone ranks as medium-sized. The V gene is TRBV6-5, the J gene TRBJ1-1, with 8 bases identical to TRBD1. The germline V gene has CDR1 MNHEY and CDR2 SVGAGI. V lost 2 bases to trimming and J lost 1 base; unmatched junction nucleotides: 3. CDR3 length: 15 residues. The CDR3 protein is CASSYATGANTEAFF. The CDR3 DNA is TGTGCCAGCAGTTACGCGACAGGGGCGAACACTGAAGCTTTCTTT.

The chain joins TRBV2 to TRBJ2-3; tentatively, D is TRBD2 (5 bases). Trimming cost V 4 bases and J 1 base, with 24 bases left between them. CDR1 SNHLY and CDR2 FYNNEI come from the germline V gene. The CDR3 loop spans 19 amino acids. The CDR3 DNA follows: TGTGCCAGCAGTGGGTTGGGAGCCGCACCCTCGCCGGGCACAGATACGCAGTATTTT. This codes for CASSGLGAAPSPGTDTQYF.

The chain has TRBV19 and TRBJ1-4; a weak D match, TRBD1 (6 bases). The ends were cut back, 5 bases at V and 8 bases at J, with 18 bases in the middle. The CDR3 covers 15 residues. Germline V gives CDR1 LNHDA, CDR2 SQIVND (reference sequence). CDR3 amino acids: CASSLRGRAIEKLFF. CDR3 nucleotides: TGTGCCAGTAGTCTCAGGGGCAGGGCAATAGAAAAACTGTTTTTT.

This clone appeared once. The V and J genes are TRBV19 and TRBJ2-7; D is uncertain. V was cut by 1 base and J by 0 bases, with 7 bases left in between. Germline values: CDR1 LNHDA, CDR2 SQIVND (reference sequence). The CDR3 is 14 residues long. CDR3 residues: CASSIAGNSYEQYF. The CDR3 DNA reads as TGTGCCAGTAGTATAGCAGGCAACTCCTACGAGCAGTACTTC.

The V call is TRBV25-1, the J call TRBJ2-5, with 10 positions matching TRBD2. Germline CDR1 is MGHDK and CDR2 is SYGVNS. The CDR3 has 17 residues. The V segment lost 1 base and the J segment 5 bases; nucleotides outside the gene matches: 10. The CDR3 spells CASSEWGTSALGETQYF. The CDR3 nucleotides read TGTGCCAGCAGTGAATGGGGGACTAGCGCCTTAGGTGAGACCCAGTACTTC.

This chain links TRBV18 with TRBJ2-1, with 14 nucleotides matching TRBD2. The germline gives CDR1 KGHSH, CDR2 LQKENI. This CDR3 is built from 15 residues. The V segment lost 4 bases and the J segment 4 bases; nucleotides outside the gene matches: 0. The CDR3 loop reads CASSRLAGGYNEQFF. CDR3 nucleotide sequence: TGTGCCAGCTCACGACTAGCGGGAGGGTACAATGAGCAGTTCTTC.

V gene TRBV4-1 combines with J gene TRBJ2-3, with D maybe TRBD2 (5 bases). The germline gives CDR1 MGHRA, CDR2 YSYEKL. The length of the CDR3 is 16 residues. Deletions cut 3 bases from V and 1 base from J, with 14 bases between. The CDR3 region is CASSHKSGVGTDTQYF. The CDR3 nucleotides read TGCGCCAGCAGCCACAAGTCCGGGGTGGGCACAGATACGCAGTATTTT.

The gene calls are TRBV30 and TRBJ2-7; 8 nucleotides line up with TRBD1. This CDR3 has 13 amino acids. Germline lookup yields CDR1 GTSNPN and CDR2 SVGIG (reference sequence). Trimming removed 1 base from V and 5 bases from J; junction bases left unmatched: 4. CDR3 residues: CAWSAGQGNEQYF. The CDR3 DNA follows: TGTGCCTGGAGTGCCGGACAGGGAAACGAGCAGTACTTC.

The chain links TRBV10-1 to TRBJ2-2; D remains unclear. Trimming removed 5 bases from V and 0 bases from J, with 4 bases in between. The CDR3 loop spans 13 amino acids. Germline CDR1 and CDR2: WNHNN and SYGVQD (reference sequence). In DNA form, the CDR3 reads TGCGCCAGCAGTTACTCGAACACCGGGGAGCTGTTTTTT. This gives the protein CASSYSNTGELFF.

V usage is TRBV11-2 and J usage is TRBJ2-3; 11 bases are shared with TRBD2. The CDR3 is made up of 16 amino acids. Germline loops: CDR1 SGHAT, CDR2 FQNNGV. V lost 5 bases and J lost 5; bases outside the gene matches: 9. CDR3: CASSDPSGRFGDTQYF. CDR3 coding DNA: TGTGCCAGCAGCGACCCTAGCGGGAGGTTTGGAGATACGCAGTATTTT.

V usage is TRBV5-1 and J usage is TRBJ2-7; a weak D match, TRBD1 (5 bases). Germline V CDR1 and CDR2: SGHRS, YFSETQ. V shed 0 bases and J shed 2 bases, with 12 bases lying between them. The CDR3 length is 15 residues. The DNA for the CDR3 is TGCGCCAGCAGCTTGGAGGTGACAGCTGCCTACGAGCAGTACTTC. Amino acid sequence: CASSLEVTAAYEQYF.

V gene TRBV30 combines with J gene TRBJ2-7; TRBD2 aligns across 10 bases. Germline loops: CDR1 GTSNPN, CDR2 SVGIG (reference sequence). Trimming took 7 bases from V and 3 from J; bases not matched to a gene: 12. The CDR3 spans 15 residues. The CDR3 here is CAYSPLAGVLYEQYF. Here the CDR3 DNA reads TGTGCCTACTCACCTCTAGCGGGAGTCCTCTACGAGCAGTACTTC.

In regard to this clone: Other DNA sequences of this sample code for an identical CDR3. This chain uses TRBV5-4 with TRBJ2-7, with 9 bases lining up with TRBD1. The CDR3 contains 14 residues. The V gene's germline CDR1 is SGHNT and CDR2 YYREEE (reference sequence). V was pared by 4 bases and J by 1 base, with 3 bases of the junction left unmatched. The CDR3 reads CASSLDRGSYEQYF. Here the CDR3 DNA reads TGTGCCAGCAGCCTGGACAGGGGTTCCTACGAGCAGTACTTC.

The chain carries TRBV2 and TRBJ2-7; 8 nucleotides agree with TRBD1. CDR1 and CDR2 from the germline V gene are SNHLY and FYNNEI. CDR3 length equals 14 residues. Losses at the gene ends were 8 bases for V and 0 bases for J; bases not matched to a gene: 6. Written as DNA, the CDR3 is TGTGCCAGCCTAAGGCAGGGGGCCTCCTACGAGCAGTACTTC. It codes for CASLRQGASYEQYF. The full variable domain, its missing parts supplied by reference TRBV2 and TRBJ2-7, is EPEVTQTPSHQVTQMGQEVILRCVPISNHLYFYWYRQILGQKVEFLVSFYNNEISEKSEIFDDQFSVERPDGSNFTLKIRSTKLEDSAMYFCASLRQGASYEQYFGPGTRLTVT.

This clone has only a few counts. The DNA for the CDR3 is TGTGCCAGTAGTATGGCGGGCTCCTACGAGCAGTACTTC. It encodes CASSMAGSYEQYF. This chain links TRBV19 with TRBJ2-7; a weak D match, TRBD2 (5 bases). V was trimmed by 3 bases and J by 0 bases, leaving 6 bases between them. Germline CDR1 LNHDA, CDR2 SQIVND (reference sequence). The CDR3 covers 13 residues.

The chain couples TRBV4-1 to TRBJ1-1; a weak D match, TRBD1 (6 bases). There are 15 residues in the CDR3. Trimming took 5 bases from V and 8 from J, leaving 21 bases between them. Germline V gives CDR1 MGHRA, CDR2 YSYEKL. The CDR3 loop reads CASSEGWFPGTEAFF. CDR3 DNA sequence: TGCGCCAGCAGCGAAGGGTGGTTCCCAGGGACAGAAGCTTTCTTT.

The chain employs TRBV4-1 and TRBJ2-2, with TRBD1 matching 8 bases. Germline-derived CDR1 and CDR2 are MGHRA and YSYEKL. This CDR3 region has 14 residues. The trim removed 4 bases at V and 4 bases at J, leaving 2 bases unmatched. This chain's CDR3 is CASSPDRATGELFF. CDR3 coding DNA: TGCGCCAGCAGCCCGGACAGGGCCACCGGGGAGCTGTTTTTT.